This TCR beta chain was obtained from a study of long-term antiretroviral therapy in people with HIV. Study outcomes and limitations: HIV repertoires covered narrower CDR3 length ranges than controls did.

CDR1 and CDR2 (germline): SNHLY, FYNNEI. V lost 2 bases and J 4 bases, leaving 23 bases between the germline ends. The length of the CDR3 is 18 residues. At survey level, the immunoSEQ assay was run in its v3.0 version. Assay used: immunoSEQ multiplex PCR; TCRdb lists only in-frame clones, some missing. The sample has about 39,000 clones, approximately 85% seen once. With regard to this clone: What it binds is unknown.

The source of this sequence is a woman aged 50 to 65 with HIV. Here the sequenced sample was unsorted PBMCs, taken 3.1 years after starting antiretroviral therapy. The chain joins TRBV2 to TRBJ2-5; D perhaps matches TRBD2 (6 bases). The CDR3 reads CASSEKWGRTIRGETQYF. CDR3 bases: TGTGCCAGCAGTGAAAAGTGGGGGAGGACAATTAGAGGAGAGACCCAGTACTTC.